The clone carrying this T cell receptor beta chain occurred once. Measured with immunoSEQ multiplex PCR; TCRdb has only the in-frame clones, and not every one. The repertoire includes about 300,000 clones, 85% to 90% of them detected once, and roughly 4% sits in the top ten. This entry comes from a study of blood T cell repertoires in COVID-19. CDR1 and CDR2 (germline): LGHNT, FRNRAP. The CDR3 extends over 14 amino acids. V was pared by 5 bases and J by 4 bases, with 5 bases of the junction left unmatched. Each participant's cohort was designated according to participant-reported clinical history. Recovery meant two consecutive negative NP/OP PCR tests, professional clearance, or resolved symptoms.

The sequence derives from a man aged 25-45 years who had recovered from COVID-19. The rearrangement uses TRBV12-5 and TRBJ1-5, with 7 bases lining up with TRBD1. The sequencing input was PBMCs or T cells enriched from blood (not recorded which). In DNA form, the CDR3 reads TGTGCTAGTGGTGGGGACAGATCGAATCAGCCCCAGCATTTT. It yields the protein CASGGDRSNQPQHF. Variable domain in full (rest from reference TRBV12-5 and TRBJ1-5): DARVTQTPRHKVTEMGQEVTMRCQPILGHNTVFWYRQTMMQGLELLAYFRNRAPLDDSGMPKDRFSAEMPDATLATLKIQPSEPRDSAVYFCASGGDRSNQPQHFGDGTRLSIL.